The clone carrying this TCR beta chain was detected only a few times. Described treatment: oral pan-JAK inhibitor, 5-10 mg twice daily. Germline V gives CDR1 LGHNA, CDR2 YSLEER. V shed 0 bases and J shed 8 bases, with 16 bases lying between them. The CDR3 spans 15 residues. These data are taken from a study of CD8+ T cells in alopecia areata. The wider study: Patients in the treated group were given tofacitinib by mouth, 5 to 10 mg twice a day.

Sequencing templates came from extracted RNA that was reverse transcribed into cDNA. Libraries were prepared by immunoSEQ multiplex PCR; TCRdb keeps only in-frame clonotypes and omits some of them. Of 200,000 to 250,000 clones listed, roughly two fifths are singletons. Sequenced here: CD4+ T cells sorted from blood, sampled between weeks 36 and 40, from a patient treated with tofacitinib. This clonotype was sampled from a human donor with alopecia areata. The J gene is TRBJ1-2, the V gene TRBV4-3; TRBD1 might be the D (6 bases). The CDR3 region has the DNA TGCGCCAGCAGCCAAGATGCCACAGGGAGCTACGGCTACACCTTC. Its protein is CASSQDATGSYGYTF.